This TCR beta chain came from a study of T cell responses to AZD1222 COVID-19 vaccine. Overall study results and limits: A mostly white British donor set with more females was recruited, and clonal diversity was possibly underestimated. Following two doses of AZD1222, Spike-specific TCR breadth and depth rose.

Pooling of second doses given at about 4 or about 12 weeks was done. On this clone itself: Its antigen is unidentified.

The CDR3 totals 14 residues. Germline values: CDR1 ENHRY, CDR2 SYGVKD. Germline trimming cut 3 bases from V and 5 bases from J; bases unmatched to any gene: 5. Produced via immunoSEQ multiplex PCR; TCRdb's table is partial and in-frame only. Here the sample spans about 150,000 clones, roughly 88% being singletons. The TCR originated in an adult who received the AZD1222 COVID-19 vaccine. This chain links TRBV10-3 with TRBJ2-5; TRBD2 aligns across 8 bases. The sequencing here drew on peripheral blood, taken 28 days after the second AZD1222 dose. The CDR3 sequence: CAISESPGGETQYF. CDR3 in DNA: TGTGCCATCAGTGAAAGCCCGGGGGGGGAGACCCAGTACTTC.